This T cell receptor (beta chain) was recorded in a study of blood T cell repertoires in COVID-19. Study in general: PBMCs, B-cell-depleted T cells, or T cells provided the cDNA or gDNA that made up the material.

Original processing methods: Estimates of nucleated cell counts were drawn from the amplification of reference gene primers. TCRdb's copy holds only in-frame clones and misses some; the assay was immunoSEQ multiplex PCR. V, J and clone size are those of that table, while D and trimming were read from the DNA. Of approximately 140,000 clones listed, approximately 88% are singletons. This CDR3 is 13 amino acids long. With V trimmed by 3 bases and J by 6 bases, 5 bases remained unmatched. The germline gives CDR1 SGHRS, CDR2 YFSETQ. Sequenced: peripheral blood. This chain uses TRBV5-1 with TRBJ1-1; 7 bases map to TRBD1. This TCR came from a human donor in a cohort sampled during active COVID-19. CDR3: CASSSDRSSEAFF. The DNA of the CDR3 is TGCGCCAGCAGCTCGGACAGGTCATCTGAAGCTTTCTTT. The full variable domain, its missing parts supplied by reference TRBV5-1 and TRBJ1-1, is KAGVTQTPRYLIKTRGQQVTLSCSPISGHRSVSWYQQTPGQGLQFLFEYFSETQRNKGNFPGRFSGRQFSNSRSEMNVSTLELGDSALYLCASSSDRSSEAFFGQGTRLTVV.